The T cell receptor (beta chain) described here comes from a study of CD4 and CD8 cells across lung adenocarcinoma regions. Note on this clonotype: Mismatch with germline at one junction end may stem from a read error.

The CDR3 has 15 amino acids. Per the germline V gene, CDR1 is MNHNS and CDR2 is SASEGT. TCRdb recomputed calls from the PCR reads with MiXCR, one row per CDR3 protein. The table has around 15,000 distinct CDR3 sequences, roughly 50% seen once. Sequencing used CD8+ T cells from the center of a lung tumor. The sequence was obtained from a female donor with lung adenocarcinoma. The CD4 and CD8 labels of this study may be unreliable. The chain links TRBV6-1 to TRBJ2-2; 8 bases match TRBD1. The CDR3 is CASRSTGASTGELYF. DNA for the CDR3: TGTGCCAGCAGGTCGACAGGGGCGAGCACAGGGGAGCTGTATTTT.